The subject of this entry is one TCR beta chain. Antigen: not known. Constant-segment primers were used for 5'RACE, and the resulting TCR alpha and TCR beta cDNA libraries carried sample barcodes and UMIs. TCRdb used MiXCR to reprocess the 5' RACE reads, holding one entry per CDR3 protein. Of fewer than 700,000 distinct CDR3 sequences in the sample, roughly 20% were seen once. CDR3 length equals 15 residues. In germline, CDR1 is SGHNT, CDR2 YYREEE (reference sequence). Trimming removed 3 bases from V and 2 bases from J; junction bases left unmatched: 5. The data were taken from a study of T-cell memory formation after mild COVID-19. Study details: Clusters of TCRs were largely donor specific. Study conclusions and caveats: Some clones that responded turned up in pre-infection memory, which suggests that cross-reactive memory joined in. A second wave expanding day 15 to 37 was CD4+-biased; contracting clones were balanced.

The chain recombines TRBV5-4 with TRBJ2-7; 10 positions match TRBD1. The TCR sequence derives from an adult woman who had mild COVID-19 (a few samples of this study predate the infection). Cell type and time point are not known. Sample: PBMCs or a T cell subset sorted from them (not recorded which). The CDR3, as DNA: TGTGCCAGCAGCTCCACCGGGACAGGGGCCTACGAGCAGTACTTC. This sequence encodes CASSSTGTGAYEQYF.